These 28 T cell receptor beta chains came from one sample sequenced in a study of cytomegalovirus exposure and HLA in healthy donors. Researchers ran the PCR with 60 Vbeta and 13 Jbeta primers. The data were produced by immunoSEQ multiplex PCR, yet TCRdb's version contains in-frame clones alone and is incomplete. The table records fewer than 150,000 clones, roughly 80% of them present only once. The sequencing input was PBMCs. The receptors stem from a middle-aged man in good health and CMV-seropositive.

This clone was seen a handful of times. In DNA, the CDR3 is TGTGCCAGTAGTATTGGCACCAGGAATGAGCAGTTCTTC. It specifies CASSIGTRNEQFF. The rearrangement joins TRBV19 to TRBJ2-1, with D unclear. This CDR3 spans 13 amino acids. Per the germline V gene, CDR1 is LNHDA and CDR2 is SQIVND (reference sequence). V was cut by 3 bases and J by 7 bases, with 10 bases left in between.

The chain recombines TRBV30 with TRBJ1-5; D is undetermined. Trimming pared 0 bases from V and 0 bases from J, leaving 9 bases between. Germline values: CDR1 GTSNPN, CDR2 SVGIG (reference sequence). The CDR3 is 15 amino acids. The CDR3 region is CAWSVGLTSNQPQHF. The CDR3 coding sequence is TGTGCCTGGAGTGTTGGACTGACTAGCAATCAGCCCCAGCATTTT. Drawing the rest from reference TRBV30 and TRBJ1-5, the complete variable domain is SQTIHQWPATLVQPVGSPLSLECTVEGTSNPNLYWYRQAAGRGLQLLFYSVGIGQISSEVPQNLSASRPQDRQFILSSKKLLLSDSGFYLCAWSVGLTSNQPQHFGDGTRLSIL.

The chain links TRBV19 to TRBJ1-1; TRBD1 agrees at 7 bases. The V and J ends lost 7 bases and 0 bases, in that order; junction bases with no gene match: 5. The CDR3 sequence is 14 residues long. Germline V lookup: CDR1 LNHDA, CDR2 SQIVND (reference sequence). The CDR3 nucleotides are TGTGCCAGTAAAGACAGGGCATTGAACACTGAAGCTTTCTTT. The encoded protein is CASKDRALNTEAFF.

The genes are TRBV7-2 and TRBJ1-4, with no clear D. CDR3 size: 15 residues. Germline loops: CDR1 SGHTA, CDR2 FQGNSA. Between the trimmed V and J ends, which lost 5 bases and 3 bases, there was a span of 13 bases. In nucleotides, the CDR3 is TGTGCCAGCAGCCAGTCCAGGATGGCTAATGAAAAACTGTTTTTT. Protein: CASSQSRMANEKLFF. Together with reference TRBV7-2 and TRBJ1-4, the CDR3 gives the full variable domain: GAGVSQSPSNKVTEKGKDVELRCDPISGHTALYWYRQSLGQGLEFLIYFQGNSAPDKSGLPSDRFSAERTGGSVSTLTIQRTQQEDSAVYLCASSQSRMANEKLFFGSGTQLSVL.

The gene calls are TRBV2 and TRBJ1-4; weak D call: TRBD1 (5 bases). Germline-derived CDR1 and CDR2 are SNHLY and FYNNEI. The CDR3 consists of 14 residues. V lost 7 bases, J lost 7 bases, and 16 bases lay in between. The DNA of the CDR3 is TGTGCCAGCACCCTGACAGAGTCGGTTGAAAAACTGTTTTTT. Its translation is CASTLTESVEKLFF.

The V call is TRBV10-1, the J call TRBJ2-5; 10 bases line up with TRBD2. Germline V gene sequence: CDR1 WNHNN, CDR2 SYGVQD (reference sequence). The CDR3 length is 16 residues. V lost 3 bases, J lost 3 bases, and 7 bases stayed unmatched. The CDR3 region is CASSDGAGGPKETQYF. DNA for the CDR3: TGCGCCAGCAGTGATGGAGCGGGAGGGCCAAAAGAGACCCAGTACTTC.

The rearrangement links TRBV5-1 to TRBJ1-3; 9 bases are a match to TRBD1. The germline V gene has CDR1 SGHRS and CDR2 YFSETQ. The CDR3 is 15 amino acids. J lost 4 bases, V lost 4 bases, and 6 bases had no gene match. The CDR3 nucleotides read TGCGCCAGCAGCCTAGGACAGGGGTTAGGAAACACCATATATTTT. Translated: CASSLGQGLGNTIYF.

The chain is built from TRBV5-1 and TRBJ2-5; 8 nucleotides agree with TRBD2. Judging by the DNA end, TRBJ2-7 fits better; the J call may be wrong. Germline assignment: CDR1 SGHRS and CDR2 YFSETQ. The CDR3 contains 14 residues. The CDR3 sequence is CASSLVAGPYEQYF. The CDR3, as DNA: TGCGCCAGCAGCTTGGTAGCGGGGCCCTACGAGCAGTACTTC.

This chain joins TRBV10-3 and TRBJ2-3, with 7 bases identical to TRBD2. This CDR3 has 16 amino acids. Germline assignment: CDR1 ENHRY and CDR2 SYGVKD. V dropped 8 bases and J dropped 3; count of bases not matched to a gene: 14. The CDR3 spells CAIQPGEGLRTDTQYF. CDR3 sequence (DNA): TGTGCCATCCAGCCGGGGGAGGGCCTAAGGACAGATACGCAGTATTTT.

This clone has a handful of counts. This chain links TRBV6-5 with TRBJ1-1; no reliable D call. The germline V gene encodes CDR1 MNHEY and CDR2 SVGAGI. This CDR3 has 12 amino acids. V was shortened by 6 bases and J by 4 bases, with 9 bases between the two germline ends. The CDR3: CASSEGGTEAFF. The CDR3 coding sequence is TGTGCCAGCAGCGAAGGAGGCACTGAAGCTTTCTTT.

Here the CDR3 reads CASSSDRFLRGQYF. The CDR3 bases are TGTGCCAGTAGTAGCGACAGGTTTCTACGAGGGCAGTACTTC. The chain recombines TRBV19 with TRBJ2-7; TRBD1 might be the D (6 bases). This CDR3 contains 14 residues. Trimming took off 4 bases at V and 9 bases at J, with 19 bases between the two ends. The germline CDR1 and CDR2 sequences are LNHDA and SQIVND (reference sequence).

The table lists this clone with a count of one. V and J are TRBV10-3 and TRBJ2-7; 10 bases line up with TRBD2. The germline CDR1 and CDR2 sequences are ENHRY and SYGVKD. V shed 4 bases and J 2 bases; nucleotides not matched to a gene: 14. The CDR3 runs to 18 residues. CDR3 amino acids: CAISGSSGRGRSPYEQYF. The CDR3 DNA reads TGTGCCATCAGTGGGTCTAGCGGGAGAGGCCGTTCGCCCTACGAGCAGTACTTC.

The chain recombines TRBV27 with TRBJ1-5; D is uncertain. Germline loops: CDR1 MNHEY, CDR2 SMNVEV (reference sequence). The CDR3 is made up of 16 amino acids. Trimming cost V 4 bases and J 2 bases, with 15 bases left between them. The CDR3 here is CASSSHTQAGNQPQHF. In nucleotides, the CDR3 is TGTGCCAGCAGTTCCCATACCCAAGCTGGCAATCAGCCCCAGCATTTT.

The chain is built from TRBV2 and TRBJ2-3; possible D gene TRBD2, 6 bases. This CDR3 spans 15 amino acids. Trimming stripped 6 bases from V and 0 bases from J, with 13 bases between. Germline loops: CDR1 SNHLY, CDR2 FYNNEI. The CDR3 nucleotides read TGTGCCAGCAGGAACCCGGGGAGGAGCACAGATACGCAGTATTTT. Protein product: CASRNPGRSTDTQYF.

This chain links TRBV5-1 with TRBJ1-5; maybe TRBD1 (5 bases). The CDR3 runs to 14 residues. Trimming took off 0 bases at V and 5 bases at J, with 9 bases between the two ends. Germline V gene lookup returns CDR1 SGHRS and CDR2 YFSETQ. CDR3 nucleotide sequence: TGCGCCAGCAGCTTGGGGACACCAGATCAGCCCCAGCATTTT. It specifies CASSLGTPDQPQHF.

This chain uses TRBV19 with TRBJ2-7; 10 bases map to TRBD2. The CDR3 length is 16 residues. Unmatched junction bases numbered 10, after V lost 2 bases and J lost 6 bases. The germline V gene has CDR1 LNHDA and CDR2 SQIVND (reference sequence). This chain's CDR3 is CASSIRLAGGPLEQYF. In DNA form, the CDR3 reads TGTGCCAGTAGTATACGGTTAGCGGGAGGCCCCCTCGAGCAGTACTTC.

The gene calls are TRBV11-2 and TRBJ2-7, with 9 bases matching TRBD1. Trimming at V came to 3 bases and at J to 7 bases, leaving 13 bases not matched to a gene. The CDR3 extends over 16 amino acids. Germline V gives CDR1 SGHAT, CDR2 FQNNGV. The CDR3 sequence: CASSFLGFGTGREQYF. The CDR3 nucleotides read TGTGCCAGCAGCTTTTTAGGGTTCGGGACAGGGAGGGAGCAGTACTTC.

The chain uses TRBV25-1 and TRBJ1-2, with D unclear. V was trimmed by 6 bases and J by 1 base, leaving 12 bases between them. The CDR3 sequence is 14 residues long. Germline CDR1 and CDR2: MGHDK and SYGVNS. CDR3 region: CASSGLTNNYGYTF. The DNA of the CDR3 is TGTGCCAGCAGCGGGTTAACAAATAACTATGGCTACACCTTC.

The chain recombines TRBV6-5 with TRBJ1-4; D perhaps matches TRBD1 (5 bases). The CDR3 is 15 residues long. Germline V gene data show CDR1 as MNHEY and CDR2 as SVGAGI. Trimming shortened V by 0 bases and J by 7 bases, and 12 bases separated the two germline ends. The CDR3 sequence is CASSYSGGDTEKLFF. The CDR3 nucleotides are TGTGCCAGCAGTTACTCCGGGGGGGATACTGAAAAACTGTTTTTT.

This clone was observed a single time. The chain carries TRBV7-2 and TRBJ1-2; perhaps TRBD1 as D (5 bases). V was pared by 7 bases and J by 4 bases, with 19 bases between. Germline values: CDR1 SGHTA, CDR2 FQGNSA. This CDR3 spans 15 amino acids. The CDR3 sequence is CASTSRGTDRYGYTF. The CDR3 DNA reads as TGTGCCAGCACCTCCCGGGGGACGGACCGCTATGGCTACACCTTC.

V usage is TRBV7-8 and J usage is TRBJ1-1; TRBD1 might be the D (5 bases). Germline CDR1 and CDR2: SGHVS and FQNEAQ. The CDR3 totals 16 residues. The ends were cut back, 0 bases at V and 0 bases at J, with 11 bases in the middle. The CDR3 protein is CASSLAGALMNTEAFF. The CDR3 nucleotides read TGTGCCAGCAGCTTAGCAGGGGCCCTAATGAACACTGAAGCTTTCTTT.

For the CDR3, the DNA is TGTGCCAGCAGCTCACAGGGTGCAGACGAGCAGTACTTC. Protein: CASSSQGADEQYF. This chain joins TRBV5-6 and TRBJ2-7; D might be TRBD1 (6 bases). Per the germline V gene, CDR1 is SGHDT and CDR2 is YYEEEE. The CDR3 covers 13 residues. Between the trimmed V and J ends, which lost 3 bases and 5 bases, there was a span of 12 bases.

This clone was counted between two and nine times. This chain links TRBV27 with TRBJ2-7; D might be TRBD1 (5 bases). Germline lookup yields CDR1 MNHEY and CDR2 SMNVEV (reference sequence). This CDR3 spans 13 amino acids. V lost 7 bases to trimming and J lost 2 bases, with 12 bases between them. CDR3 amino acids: CASTTAGTYEQYF. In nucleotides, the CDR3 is TGTGCCAGCACCACGGCAGGGACCTACGAGCAGTACTTC.

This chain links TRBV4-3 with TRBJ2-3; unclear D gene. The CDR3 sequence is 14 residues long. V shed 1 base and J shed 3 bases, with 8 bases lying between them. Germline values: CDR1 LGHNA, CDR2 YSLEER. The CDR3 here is CASSQGGQTDTQYF. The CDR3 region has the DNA TGCGCCAGCAGCCAAGGAGGTCAAACAGATACGCAGTATTTT.

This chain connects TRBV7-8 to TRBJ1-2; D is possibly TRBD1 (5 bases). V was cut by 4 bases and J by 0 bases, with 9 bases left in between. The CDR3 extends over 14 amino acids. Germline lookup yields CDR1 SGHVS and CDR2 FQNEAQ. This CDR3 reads CASSSGQTNYGYTF. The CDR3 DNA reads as TGTGCCAGCAGCTCCGGACAAACTAACTATGGCTACACCTTC. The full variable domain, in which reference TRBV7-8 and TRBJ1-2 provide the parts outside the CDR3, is GAGVSQSPRYKVAKRGQDVALRCDPISGHVSLFWYQQALGQGPEFLTYFQNEAQLDKSGLPSDRFFAERPEGSVSTLKIQRTQQEDSAVYLCASSSGQTNYGYTFGSGTRLTVV.

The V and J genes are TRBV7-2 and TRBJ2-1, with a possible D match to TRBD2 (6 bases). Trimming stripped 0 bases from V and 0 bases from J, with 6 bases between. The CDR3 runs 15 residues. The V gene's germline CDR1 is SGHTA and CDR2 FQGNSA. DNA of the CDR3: TGTGCCAGCAGCTTAGCGGAGGGCTCCTACAATGAGCAGTTCTTC. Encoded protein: CASSLAEGSYNEQFF.

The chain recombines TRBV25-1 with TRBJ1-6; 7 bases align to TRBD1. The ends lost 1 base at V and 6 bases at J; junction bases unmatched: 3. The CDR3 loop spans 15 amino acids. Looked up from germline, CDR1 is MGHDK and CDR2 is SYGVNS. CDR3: CASSESHRGNSPLHF. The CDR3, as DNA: TGTGCCAGCAGTGAATCCCACAGGGGTAATTCACCCCTCCACTTT.

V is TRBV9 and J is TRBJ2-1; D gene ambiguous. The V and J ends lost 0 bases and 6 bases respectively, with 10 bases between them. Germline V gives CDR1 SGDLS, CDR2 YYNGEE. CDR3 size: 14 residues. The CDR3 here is CASSVDSILNEQFF. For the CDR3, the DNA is TGTGCCAGCAGCGTAGACTCCATACTCAATGAGCAGTTCTTC.